Listed here are 2 T cell receptor beta chains from one sample, sequenced in a study of T cell responses to AZD1222 COVID-19 vaccine. This table comes from immunoSEQ multiplex PCR, and its TCRdb copy is limited to in-frame clones, with some not included. Of 150,000 to 200,000 clones listed, 85% to 90% are singletons. Sequences were derived from peripheral blood, sampled on day 0 of AZD1222 vaccination. The receptors here all came from an adult in good health.

V and J are TRBV3-1 (or the pseudogene TRBV3-2) and TRBJ2-5; the D gene is possibly TRBD2 (5 bases). The CDR3 contains 15 residues. Per the germline V gene, CDR1 is LGHDT and CDR2 is YNNKEL (reference sequence). The V and J ends lost 2 bases and 2 bases respectively, with 12 bases between them. This CDR3 is CASSQTQDLQETQYF. As DNA, the CDR3 is TGTGCCAGCAGCCAAACCCAGGACTTACAAGAGACCCAGTACTTC.

The chain has TRBV6-5 and TRBJ1-2; maybe TRBD1 (6 bases). The CDR3 runs to 14 residues. Germline-derived CDR1 and CDR2 are MNHEY and SVGAGI. The V gene lost 6 bases and the J gene lost 2 bases, with 13 bases spanning the gap. CDR3 nucleotides: TGTGCCAGCAGCAGGGGTTTGGTGAACTATGGCTACACCTTC. It translates to CASSRGLVNYGYTF.